This T cell receptor beta chain was captured in a study of cytomegalovirus exposure and HLA in healthy donors. Study findings and constraints: TCR beta chain V- and J-gene trimming was linked, in a later analysis, to a missense variant in DCLRE1C. The authors listed 150 or so TCR beta chains as cytomegalovirus-associated.

The PCR contained 60 Vbeta and 13 Jbeta primers. The assay was immunoSEQ multiplex PCR, and TCRdb's table has in-frame clones only and misses some. The data contain about 150,000 clones, around 80% of them seen just once; the ten biggest clones take up 4.5% to 5.5%. Details on this clone: Antigen specificity is unknown. At one end the junction does not follow the germline gene, possibly because of a read error. This specimen includes other DNA sequences encoding the same CDR3.

The V gene's germline CDR1 is SEHNR and CDR2 FQNEAQ (reference sequence). This CDR3 comprises 12 residues. The V gene is TRBV7-9, the J gene TRBJ2-7; no clear D. Sequencing was carried out using PBMCs. This TCR was recovered from a man between 18 and 29 years old in good health and CMV-seronegative. The CDR3 DNA reads as TGTTCCAGCAGCTTTAGTTCCTACGAGCAGTACTTC. It encodes CSSSFSSYEQYF.